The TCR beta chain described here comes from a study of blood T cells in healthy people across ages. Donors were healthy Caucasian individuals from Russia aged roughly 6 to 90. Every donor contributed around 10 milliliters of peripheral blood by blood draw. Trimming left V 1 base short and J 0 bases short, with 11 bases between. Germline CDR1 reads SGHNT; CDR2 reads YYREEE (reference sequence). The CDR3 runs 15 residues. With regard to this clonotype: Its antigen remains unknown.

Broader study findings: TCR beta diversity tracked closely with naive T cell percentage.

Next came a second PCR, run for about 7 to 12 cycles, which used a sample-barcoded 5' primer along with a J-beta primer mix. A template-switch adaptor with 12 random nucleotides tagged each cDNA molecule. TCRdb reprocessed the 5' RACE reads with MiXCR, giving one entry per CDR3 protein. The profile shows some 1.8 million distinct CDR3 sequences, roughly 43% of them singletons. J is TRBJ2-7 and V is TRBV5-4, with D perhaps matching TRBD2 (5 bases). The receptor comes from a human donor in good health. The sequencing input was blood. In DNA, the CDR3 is TGTGCCAGCAGCTTGCCAGAGGGCGCCTCCTACGAGCAGTACTTC. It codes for CASSLPEGASYEQYF.